This T cell receptor (beta chain) was identified in a study of cytotoxic CD8 clonotypes in ibrutinib-treated CLL. Study context: Among patients, about 24 responded partially and 2 completely; approximately 14 then stayed remitted and approximately twelve progressed after median 68 months. Patients gave response samples after a median about eleven months of treatment, range 6 to 36.

Study results and caveats: The study found clonality rose at ibrutinib response, then fell toward baseline at progression.

On this clone itself: Its antigen is unidentified.

As input for TCR beta libraries, around 2 micrograms of genomic DNA came from cryopreserved PBMCs. This CDR3 region has 13 residues. CDR1 SEHNR and CDR2 FQNEAQ come from the germline V gene (reference sequence). Germline trimming cut 5 bases from V and 3 bases from J; bases unmatched to any gene: 3. TCRdb's table, derived via immunoSEQ multiplex PCR, lists solely in-frame clones and lacks some. The sample includes around 250,000 clones, around 70% seen only once; the top ten take roughly 15%. This receptor was obtained from a human donor with chronic lymphocytic leukemia. The rearrangement joins TRBV7-9 to TRBJ2-7; 8 bases agree with TRBD2. Sequencing used PBMCs, obtained after 24 months of ibrutinib treatment. CDR3 DNA sequence: TGTGCCAGCAGCAGTAGCGGGGTCTACGAGCAGTACTTC. Its translation: CASSSSGVYEQYF.